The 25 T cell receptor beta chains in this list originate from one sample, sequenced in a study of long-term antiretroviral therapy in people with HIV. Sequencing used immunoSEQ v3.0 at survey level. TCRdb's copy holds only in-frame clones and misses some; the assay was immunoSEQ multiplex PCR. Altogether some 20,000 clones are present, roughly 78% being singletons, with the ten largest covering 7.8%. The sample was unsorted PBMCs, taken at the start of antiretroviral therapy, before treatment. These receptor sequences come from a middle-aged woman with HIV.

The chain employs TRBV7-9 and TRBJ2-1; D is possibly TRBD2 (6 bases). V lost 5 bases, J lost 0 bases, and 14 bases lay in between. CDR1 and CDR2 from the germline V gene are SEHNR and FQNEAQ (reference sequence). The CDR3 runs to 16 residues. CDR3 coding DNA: TGTGCCAGCAGCCCTCCCCGGGGGAGCTCCTACAATGAGCAGTTCTTC. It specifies CASSPPRGSSYNEQFF. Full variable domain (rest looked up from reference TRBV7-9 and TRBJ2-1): DTGVSQNPRHKITKRGQNVTFRCDPISEHNRLYWYRQTLGQGPEFLTYFQNEAQLEKSRLLSDRFSAERPKGSFSTLEIQRTEQGDSAMYLCASSPPRGSSYNEQFFGPGTRLTVL.

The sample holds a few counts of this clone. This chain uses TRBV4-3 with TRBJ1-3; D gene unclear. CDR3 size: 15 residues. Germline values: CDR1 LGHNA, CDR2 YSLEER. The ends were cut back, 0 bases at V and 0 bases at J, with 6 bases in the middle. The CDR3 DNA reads TGCGCCAGCAGCCAAGATCAGAGCTCTGGAAACACCATATATTTT. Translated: CASSQDQSSGNTIYF.

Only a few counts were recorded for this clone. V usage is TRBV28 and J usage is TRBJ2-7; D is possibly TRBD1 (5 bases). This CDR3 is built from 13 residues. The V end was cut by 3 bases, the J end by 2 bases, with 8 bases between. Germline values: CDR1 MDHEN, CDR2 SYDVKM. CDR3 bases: TGTGCCAGCAGTTTGGACACCACCTACGAGCAGTACTTC. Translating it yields CASSLDTTYEQYF. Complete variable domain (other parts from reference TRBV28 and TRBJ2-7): DVKVTQSSRYLVKRTGEKVFLECVQDMDHENMFWYRQDPGLGLRLIYFSYDVKMKEKGDIPEGYSVSREKKERFSLILESASTNQTSMYLCASSLDTTYEQYFGPGTRLTVT.

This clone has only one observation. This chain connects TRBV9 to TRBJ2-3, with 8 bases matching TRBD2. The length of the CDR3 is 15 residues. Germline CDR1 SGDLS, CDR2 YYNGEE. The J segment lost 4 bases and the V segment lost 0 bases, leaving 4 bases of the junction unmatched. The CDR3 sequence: CASSVVLAEADTQYF. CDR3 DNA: TGTGCCAGCAGCGTAGTACTAGCGGAAGCAGATACGCAGTATTTT.

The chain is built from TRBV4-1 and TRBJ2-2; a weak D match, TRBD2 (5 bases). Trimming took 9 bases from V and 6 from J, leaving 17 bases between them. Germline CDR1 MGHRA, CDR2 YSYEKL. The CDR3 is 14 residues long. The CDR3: CASRKSGIAGELFF. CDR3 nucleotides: TGCGCCAGTCGGAAGTCGGGGATCGCCGGGGAGCTGTTTTTT.

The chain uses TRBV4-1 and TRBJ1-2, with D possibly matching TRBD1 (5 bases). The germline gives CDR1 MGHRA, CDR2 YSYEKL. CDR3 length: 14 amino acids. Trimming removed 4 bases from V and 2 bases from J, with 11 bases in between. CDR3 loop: CASSLNRDNYGYTF. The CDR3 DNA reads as TGCGCCAGCAGCCTAAACCGGGACAACTATGGCTACACCTTC.

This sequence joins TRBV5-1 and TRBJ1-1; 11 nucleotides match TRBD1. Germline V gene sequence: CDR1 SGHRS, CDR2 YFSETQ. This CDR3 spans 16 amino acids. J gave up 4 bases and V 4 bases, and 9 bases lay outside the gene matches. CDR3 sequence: CASSPRTGGAGTEAFF. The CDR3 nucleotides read TGCGCCAGCAGCCCCCGGACAGGGGGCGCGGGCACTGAAGCTTTCTTT.

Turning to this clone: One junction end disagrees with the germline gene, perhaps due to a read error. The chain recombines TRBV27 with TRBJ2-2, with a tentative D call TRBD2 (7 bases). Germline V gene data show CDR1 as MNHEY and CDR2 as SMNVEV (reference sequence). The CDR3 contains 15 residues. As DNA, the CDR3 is TGTGCCAGCAGTCTATCGAGGGGGGGCGACGGGGAGCTGTTTTTT. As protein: CASSLSRGGDGELFF.

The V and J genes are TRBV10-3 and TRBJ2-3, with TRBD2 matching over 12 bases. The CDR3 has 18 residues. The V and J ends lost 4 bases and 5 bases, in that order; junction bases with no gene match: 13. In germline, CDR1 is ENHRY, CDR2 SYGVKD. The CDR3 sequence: CAISGRKLAGGKGDTQYF. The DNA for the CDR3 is TGTGCCATCAGTGGTAGGAAACTAGCGGGGGGCAAGGGAGATACGCAGTATTTT.

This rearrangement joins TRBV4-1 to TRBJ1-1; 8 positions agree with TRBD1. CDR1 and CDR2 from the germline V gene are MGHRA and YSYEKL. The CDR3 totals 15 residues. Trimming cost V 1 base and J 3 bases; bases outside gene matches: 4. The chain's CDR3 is CASSQVDRVDTEAFF. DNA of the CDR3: TGCGCCAGCAGCCAAGTGGACAGGGTGGACACTGAAGCTTTCTTT.

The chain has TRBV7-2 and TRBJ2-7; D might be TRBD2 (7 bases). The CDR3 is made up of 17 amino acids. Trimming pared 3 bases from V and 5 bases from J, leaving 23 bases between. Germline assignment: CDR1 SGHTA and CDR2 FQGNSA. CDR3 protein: CASSLGSGRGGYHEQYF. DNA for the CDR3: TGTGCCAGCAGCTTGGGATCAGGAAGGGGGGGCTACCACGAGCAGTACTTC. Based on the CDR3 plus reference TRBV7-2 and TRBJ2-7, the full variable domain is GAGVSQSPSNKVTEKGKDVELRCDPISGHTALYWYRQSLGQGLEFLIYFQGNSAPDKSGLPSDRFSAERTGGSVSTLTIQRTQQEDSAVYLCASSLGSGRGGYHEQYFGPGTRLTVT.

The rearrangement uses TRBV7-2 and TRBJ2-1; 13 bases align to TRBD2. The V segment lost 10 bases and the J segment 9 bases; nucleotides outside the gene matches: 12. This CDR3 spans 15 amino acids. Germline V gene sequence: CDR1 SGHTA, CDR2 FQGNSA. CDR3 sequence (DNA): TGTGCCACTCGGACTAGCGGGGGCCTTGGTATTGAGCAGTTCTTC. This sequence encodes CATRTSGGLGIEQFF.

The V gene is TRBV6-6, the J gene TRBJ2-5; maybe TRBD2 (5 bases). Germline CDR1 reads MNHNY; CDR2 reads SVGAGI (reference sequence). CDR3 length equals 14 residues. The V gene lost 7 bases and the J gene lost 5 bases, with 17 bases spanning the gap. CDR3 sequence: CASNPLATGETQYF. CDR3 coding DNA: TGTGCCAGCAACCCCCTGGCGACGGGGGAGACCCAGTACTTC.

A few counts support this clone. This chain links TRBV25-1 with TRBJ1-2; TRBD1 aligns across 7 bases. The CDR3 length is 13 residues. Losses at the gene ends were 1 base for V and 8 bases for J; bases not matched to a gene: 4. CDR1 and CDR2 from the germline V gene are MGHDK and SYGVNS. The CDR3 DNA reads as TGTGCCAGCAGTGAATCAGGGGGTTCCGGCTACACCTTC. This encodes CASSESGGSGYTF.

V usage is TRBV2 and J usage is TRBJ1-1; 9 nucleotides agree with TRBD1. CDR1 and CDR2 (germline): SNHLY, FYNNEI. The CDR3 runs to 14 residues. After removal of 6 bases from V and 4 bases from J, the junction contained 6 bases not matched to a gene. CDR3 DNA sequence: TGTGCCAGCAGAAAGGGACAGGGTATCACTGAAGCTTTCTTT. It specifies CASRKGQGITEAFF. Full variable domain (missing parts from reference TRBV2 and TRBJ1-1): EPEVTQTPSHQVTQMGQEVILRCVPISNHLYFYWYRQILGQKVEFLVSFYNNEISEKSEIFDDQFSVERPDGSNFTLKIRSTKLEDSAMYFCASRKGQGITEAFFGQGTRLTVV.

This CDR3 reads CASSSGQGMNTEAFF. In nucleotides, the CDR3 is TGTGCCAGCAGCTCCGGACAGGGTATGAACACTGAAGCTTTCTTT. The V call is TRBV7-6, the J call TRBJ1-1; TRBD1 matches 8 bases. CDR1 SGHVS and CDR2 FNYEAQ come from the germline V gene. This CDR3 comprises 15 residues. Trimming at V came to 4 bases and at J to 0 bases, leaving 4 bases not matched to a gene.

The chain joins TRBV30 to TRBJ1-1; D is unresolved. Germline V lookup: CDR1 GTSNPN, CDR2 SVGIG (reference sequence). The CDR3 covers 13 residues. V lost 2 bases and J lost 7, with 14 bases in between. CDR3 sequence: CAWSSRSYSEAFF. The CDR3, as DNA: TGTGCCTGGAGTAGCCGGTCCTACAGTGAAGCTTTCTTT. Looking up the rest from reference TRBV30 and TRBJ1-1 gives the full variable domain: SQTIHQWPATLVQPVGSPLSLECTVEGTSNPNLYWYRQAAGRGLQLLFYSVGIGQISSEVPQNLSASRPQDRQFILSSKKLLLSDSGFYLCAWSSRSYSEAFFGQGTRLTVV.

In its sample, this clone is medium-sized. The CDR3 region has the DNA TGTGCCAGCAGTACGGGACTAGCGGTTAACAATGAGCAGTTCTTC. Protein: CASSTGLAVNNEQFF. The genes are TRBV27 and TRBJ2-1; 11 nucleotides line up with TRBD2. V lost 5 bases and J lost 5; bases outside the gene matches: 5. CDR1 and CDR2 from the germline V gene are MNHEY and SMNVEV (reference sequence). There are 15 residues in the CDR3.

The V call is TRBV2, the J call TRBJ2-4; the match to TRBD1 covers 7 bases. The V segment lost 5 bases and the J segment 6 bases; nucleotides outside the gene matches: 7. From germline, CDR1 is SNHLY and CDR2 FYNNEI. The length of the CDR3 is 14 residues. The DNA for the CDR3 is TGTGCCAGCAGTCTAGGACAGGAAGGAAACATTCAGTACTTC. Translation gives CASSLGQEGNIQYF.

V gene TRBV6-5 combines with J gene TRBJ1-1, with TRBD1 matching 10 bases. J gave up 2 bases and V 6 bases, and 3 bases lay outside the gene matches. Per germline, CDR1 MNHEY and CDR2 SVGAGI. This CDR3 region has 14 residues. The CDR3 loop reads CASRGQGFNTEAFF. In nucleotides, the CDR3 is TGTGCCAGCAGGGGACAGGGGTTTAACACTGAAGCTTTCTTT.

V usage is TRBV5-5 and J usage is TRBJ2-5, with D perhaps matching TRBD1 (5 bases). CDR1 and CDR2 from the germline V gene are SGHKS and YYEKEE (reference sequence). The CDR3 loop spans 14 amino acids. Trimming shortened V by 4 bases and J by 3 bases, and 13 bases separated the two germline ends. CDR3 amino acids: CASSPRVREETQYF. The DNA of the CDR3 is TGTGCCAGCAGCCCTCGGGTCAGGGAAGAGACCCAGTACTTC.

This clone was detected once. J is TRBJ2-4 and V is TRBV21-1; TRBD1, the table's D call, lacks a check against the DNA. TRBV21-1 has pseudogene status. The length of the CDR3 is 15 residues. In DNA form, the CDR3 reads TGTGCCAGCAGCAAAGGGGACAACTCCAAAAACATTCAGTACTTC. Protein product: CASSKGDNSKNIQYF.

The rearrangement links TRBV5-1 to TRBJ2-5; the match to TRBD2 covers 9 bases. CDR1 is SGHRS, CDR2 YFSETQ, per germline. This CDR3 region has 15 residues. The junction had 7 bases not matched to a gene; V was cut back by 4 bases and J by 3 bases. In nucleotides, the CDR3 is TGCGCCAGCAGCGACGCGGGACTAGCAAAAGAGACCCAGTACTTC. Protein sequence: CASSDAGLAKETQYF.

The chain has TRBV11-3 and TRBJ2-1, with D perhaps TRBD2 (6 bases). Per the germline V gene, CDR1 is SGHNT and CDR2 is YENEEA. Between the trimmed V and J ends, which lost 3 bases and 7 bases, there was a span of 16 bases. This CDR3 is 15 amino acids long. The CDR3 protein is CASSLGDWPGNEQFF. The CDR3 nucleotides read TGTGCCAGCAGCTTGGGGGACTGGCCCGGGAATGAGCAGTTCTTC.

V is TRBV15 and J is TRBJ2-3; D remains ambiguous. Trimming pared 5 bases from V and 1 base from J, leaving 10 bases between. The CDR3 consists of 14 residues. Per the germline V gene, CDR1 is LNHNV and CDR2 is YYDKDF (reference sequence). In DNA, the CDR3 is TGTGCCACCAGCGTTCAGATGGGCACAGATACGCAGTATTTT. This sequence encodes CATSVQMGTDTQYF.